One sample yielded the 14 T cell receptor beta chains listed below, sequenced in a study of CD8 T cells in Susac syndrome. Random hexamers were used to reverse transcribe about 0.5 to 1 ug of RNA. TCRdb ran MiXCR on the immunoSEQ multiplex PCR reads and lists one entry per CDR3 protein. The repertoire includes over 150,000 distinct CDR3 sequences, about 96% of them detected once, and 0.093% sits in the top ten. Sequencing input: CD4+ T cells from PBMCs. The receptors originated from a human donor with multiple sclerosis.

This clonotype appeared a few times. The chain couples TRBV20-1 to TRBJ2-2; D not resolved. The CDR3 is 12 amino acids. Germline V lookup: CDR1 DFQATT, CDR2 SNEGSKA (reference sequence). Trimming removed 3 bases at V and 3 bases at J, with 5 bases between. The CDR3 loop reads CSASYDTGELFF. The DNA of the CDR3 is TGCAGTGCTAGTTACGACACCGGGGAGCTGTTTTTT.

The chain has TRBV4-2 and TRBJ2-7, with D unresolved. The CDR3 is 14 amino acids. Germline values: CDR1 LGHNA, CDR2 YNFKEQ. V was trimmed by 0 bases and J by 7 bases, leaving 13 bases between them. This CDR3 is CASSQDPFQLEQYF. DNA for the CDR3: TGTGCCAGCAGCCAAGACCCGTTCCAACTGGAGCAGTACTTC.

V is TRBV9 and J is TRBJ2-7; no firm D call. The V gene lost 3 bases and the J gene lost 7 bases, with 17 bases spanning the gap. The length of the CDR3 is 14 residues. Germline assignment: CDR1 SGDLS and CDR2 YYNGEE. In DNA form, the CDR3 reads TGTGCCAGCAGCGGCGGCGTCTATCAAAGAGAGCAGTACTTC. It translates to CASSGGVYQREQYF.

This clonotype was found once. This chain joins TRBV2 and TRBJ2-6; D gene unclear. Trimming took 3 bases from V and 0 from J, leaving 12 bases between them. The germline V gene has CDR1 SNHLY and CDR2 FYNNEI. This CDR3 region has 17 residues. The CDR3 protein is CASSEWQVGSGANVLTF. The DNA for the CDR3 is TGTGCCAGCAGTGAGTGGCAGGTGGGCTCTGGGGCCAACGTCCTGACTTTC.

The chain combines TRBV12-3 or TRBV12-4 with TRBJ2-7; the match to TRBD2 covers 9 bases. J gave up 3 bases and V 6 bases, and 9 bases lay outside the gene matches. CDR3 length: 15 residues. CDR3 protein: CASSKRTSVDYEQYF. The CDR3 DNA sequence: TGTGCCAGCAGCAAAAGGACTAGCGTAGACTACGAGCAGTACTTC.

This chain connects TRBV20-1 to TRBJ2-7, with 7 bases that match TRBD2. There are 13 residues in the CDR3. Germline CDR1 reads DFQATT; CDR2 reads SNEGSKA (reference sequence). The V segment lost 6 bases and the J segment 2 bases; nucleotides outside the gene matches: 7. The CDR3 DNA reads TGCAGTGCCACCCCGGGAGGAACCTACGAGCAGTACTTC. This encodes CSATPGGTYEQYF.

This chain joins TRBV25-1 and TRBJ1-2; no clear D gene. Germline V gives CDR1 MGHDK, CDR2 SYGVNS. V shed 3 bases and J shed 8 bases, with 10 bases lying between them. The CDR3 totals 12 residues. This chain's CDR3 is CASSDYTFGYTF. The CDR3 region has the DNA TGTGCCAGCAGTGACTACACGTTCGGCTACACCTTC.

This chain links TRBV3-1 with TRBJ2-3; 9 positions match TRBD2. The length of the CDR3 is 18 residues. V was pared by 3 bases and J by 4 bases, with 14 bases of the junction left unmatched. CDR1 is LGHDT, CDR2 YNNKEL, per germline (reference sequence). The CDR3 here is CASSQTRGSGGRSDTQYF. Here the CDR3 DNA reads TGTGCCAGCAGCCAGACTCGAGGAAGCGGGGGGCGTTCAGATACGCAGTATTTT.

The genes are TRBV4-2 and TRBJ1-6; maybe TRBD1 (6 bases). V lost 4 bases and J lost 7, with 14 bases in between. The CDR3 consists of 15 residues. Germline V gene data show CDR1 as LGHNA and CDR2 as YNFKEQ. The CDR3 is CASSRGGEPNSPLHF. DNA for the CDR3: TGTGCCAGCAGCCGGGGGGGCGAACCCAATTCACCCCTCCACTTT.

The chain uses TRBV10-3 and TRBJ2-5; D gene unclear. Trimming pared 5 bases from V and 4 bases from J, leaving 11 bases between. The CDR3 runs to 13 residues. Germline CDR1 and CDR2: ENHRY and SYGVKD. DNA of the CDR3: TGTGCCATCAGTCCCGGACCCCCAGAGACCCAGTACTTC. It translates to CAISPGPPETQYF.

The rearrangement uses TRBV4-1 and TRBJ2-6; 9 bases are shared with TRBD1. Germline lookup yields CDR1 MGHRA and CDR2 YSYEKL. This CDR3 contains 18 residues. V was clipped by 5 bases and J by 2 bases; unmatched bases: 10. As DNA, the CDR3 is TGCGCCAGCAGCAAGGAGGGGACAGGGATGACTGGGGCCAACGTCCTGACTTTC. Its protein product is CASSKEGTGMTGANVLTF.

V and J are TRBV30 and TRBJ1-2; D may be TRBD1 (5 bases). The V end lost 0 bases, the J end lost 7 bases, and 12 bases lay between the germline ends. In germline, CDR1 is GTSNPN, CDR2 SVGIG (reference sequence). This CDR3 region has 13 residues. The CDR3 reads CAWSVQGGGGYTF. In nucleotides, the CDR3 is TGTGCCTGGAGTGTACAAGGTGGGGGTGGCTACACCTTC.

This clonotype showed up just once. CDR3 sequence: CSARQSSYEQYF. The DNA for the CDR3 is TGCAGTGCTAGACAGAGTTCCTACGAGCAGTACTTC. The V call is TRBV20-1, the J call TRBJ2-7; D is uncertain. Germline V gives CDR1 DFQATT, CDR2 SNEGSKA (reference sequence). Trimming cost V 2 bases and J 1 base, with 6 bases left between them. The CDR3 contains 12 residues.

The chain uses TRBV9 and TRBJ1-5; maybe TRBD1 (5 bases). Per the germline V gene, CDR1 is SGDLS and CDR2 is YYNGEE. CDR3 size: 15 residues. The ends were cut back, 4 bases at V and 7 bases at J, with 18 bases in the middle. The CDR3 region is CASSPTGEGHQPQHF. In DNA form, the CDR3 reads TGTGCCAGCAGCCCGACCGGGGAGGGGCACCAGCCCCAGCATTTT.